This T cell receptor (beta chain) was identified in a study of cytomegalovirus exposure and HLA in healthy donors. Across the whole study: There were 300 to 400 genotyped donors. Of these, roughly 86% fell in the genetic ancestry cluster associated with self-reported Caucasian donors. Points from the study as a whole: Among the most significant clusters, several appeared linked to common viral pathogens in a later analysis. Cytomegalovirus association was assigned to over 150 TCR beta chains.

In the PCR, 60 Vbeta and 13 Jbeta primers were used. TCRdb's table, derived via immunoSEQ multiplex PCR, lists solely in-frame clones and lacks some. Found here are around 53,000 clones; the top ten clones hold more than 5.5%. Concerning this clone: Its target is not known.

V was cut by 3 bases and J by 1 base, with 10 bases left in between. The CDR3 extends over 15 amino acids. The germline gives CDR1 SGHRS, CDR2 YFSETQ. Source material: PBMCs. The TCR sequence derives from a male donor in good health and CMV-seropositive. The rearrangement links TRBV5-1 to TRBJ2-2; D possibly corresponds to TRBD1 (5 bases). The DNA of the CDR3 is TGCGCCAGCAGCTGGACGCAGGGGAACACCGGGGAGCTGTTTTTT. This translates into CASSWTQGNTGELFF.